This T cell receptor (beta chain) is drawn from a study of T cell repertoires in ileal Crohn's disease. Regarding the study as a whole: High-frequency clones were more common in sorted CD8 than CD4 cells.

TCRdb keeps only in-frame clones here, not all; method: immunoSEQ multiplex PCR. Of 4,000 to 5,000 clones in the sample, 70% to 80% were seen once. A note on this clone: As yet, its antigen is unknown.

Source material: ileal tissue. The source is an adult with Crohn's disease.

CDR3 protein: CASSSSGAQNIQYF. The CDR3 DNA reads as TGCGCCAGCAGCTCTTCAGGGGCTCAAAACATTCAGTACTTC. This chain links TRBV5-1 with TRBJ2-4, with a weak D call TRBD1 (6 bases). This CDR3 region has 14 residues. Per germline, CDR1 SGHRS and CDR2 YFSETQ. Trimming left V 3 bases short and J 5 bases short, with 12 bases between.